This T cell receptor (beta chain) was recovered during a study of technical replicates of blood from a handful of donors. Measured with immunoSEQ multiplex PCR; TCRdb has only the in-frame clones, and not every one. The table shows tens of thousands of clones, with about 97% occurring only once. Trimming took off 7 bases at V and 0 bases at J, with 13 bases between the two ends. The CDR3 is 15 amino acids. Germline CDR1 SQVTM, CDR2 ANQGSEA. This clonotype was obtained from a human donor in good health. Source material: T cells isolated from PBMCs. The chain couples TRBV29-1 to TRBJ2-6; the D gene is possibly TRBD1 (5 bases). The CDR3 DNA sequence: TGCAGCGCCGCCCGACAGAGCTCTGGGGCCAACGTCCTGACTTTC. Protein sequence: CSAARQSSGANVLTF.